The 23 T cell receptor beta chains below come from one sample, sequenced in a study of blood T cell repertoires in COVID-19. Generated by immunoSEQ multiplex PCR, the TCRdb table keeps only in-frame clones and is missing some. In the table there are roughly 100,000 clones, around 92% of which are singletons. Sequenced material: peripheral blood. The receptors originated from a man between 18 and 35 years old with acute or convalescent COVID-19.

This clone came up once. The chain is built from TRBV6-5 and TRBJ2-1, with D perhaps TRBD2 (5 bases). Per the germline V gene, CDR1 is MNHEY and CDR2 is SVGAGI. Deletions cut 0 bases from V and 8 bases from J, with 11 bases between. CDR3 size: 14 residues. DNA for the CDR3: TGTGCCAGCAGTTACTCACCGGGATACGATGAGCAGTTCTTC. Translated: CASSYSPGYDEQFF.

The V call is TRBV29-1, the J call TRBJ1-5, with TRBD1 matching over 8 bases. Per germline, CDR1 SQVTM and CDR2 ANQGSEA. Trimming took 2 bases from V and 4 from J; bases not matched to a gene: 7. The CDR3 contains 15 residues. For the CDR3, the DNA is TGCAGCGTTGAACTACAGGGGGAAGTGAATCAGCCCCAGCATTTT. This gives the protein CSVELQGEVNQPQHF. The full variable domain, in which reference TRBV29-1 and TRBJ1-5 provide the parts outside the CDR3, is SAVISQKPSRDICQRGTSLTIQCQVDSQVTMMFWYRQQPGQSLTLIATANQGSEATYESGFVIDKFPISRPNLTFSTLTVSNMSPEDSSIYLCSVELQGEVNQPQHFGDGTRLSIL.

J is TRBJ1-3 and V is TRBV9, with 10 nucleotides matching TRBD1. CDR1 and CDR2 from the germline V gene are SGDLS and YYNGEE. There are 16 residues in the CDR3. The ends lost 1 base at V and 8 bases at J; junction bases unmatched: 9. The chain's CDR3 is CASSVTRQGARDTIYF. The CDR3 nucleotides read TGTGCCAGCAGCGTAACCCGACAGGGGGCTAGAGACACCATATATTTT.

The chain has TRBV7-6 and TRBJ2-7, with 9 bases lining up with TRBD2. There are 18 residues in the CDR3. The ends lost 5 bases at V and 1 base at J; junction bases unmatched: 15. Germline CDR1 reads SGHVS; CDR2 reads FNYEAQ. The CDR3 nucleotides read TGTGCCAGCAGCCCTGGGGGTGGTCTGCGGGAGGGATCCTACGAGCAGTACTTC. It translates to CASSPGGGLREGSYEQYF.

The rearrangement joins TRBV19 to TRBJ1-2, with a tentative D call TRBD1 (5 bases). The CDR3 covers 12 residues. Germline CDR1 is LNHDA and CDR2 is SQIVND (reference sequence). Trimming took 6 bases from V and 4 from J, leaving 9 bases between them. CDR3 sequence reads: CASRAGTYGYTF. The CDR3 coding sequence is TGTGCCAGTAGAGCGGGGACCTATGGCTACACCTTC.

This chain joins TRBV24-1 and TRBJ2-1, with unresolved D. Per germline, CDR1 KGHDR and CDR2 SFDVKD. V was clipped by 1 base and J by 0 bases, with 12 bases between them. This CDR3 is built from 17 residues. DNA of the CDR3: TGTGCCACCAGTGATTTTAACGCCCCGAGCTCCTACAATGAGCAGTTCTTC. The encoded protein is CATSDFNAPSSYNEQFF.

The rearrangement links TRBV4-1 to TRBJ1-2; a weak D match, TRBD1 (5 bases). The V end lost 1 base, the J end lost 3 bases, and 9 bases lay between the germline ends. CDR3 size: 14 residues. The V gene's germline CDR1 is MGHRA and CDR2 YSYEKL. This CDR3 is CASSQGGVHYGYTF. In DNA, the CDR3 is TGCGCCAGCAGCCAAGGGGGGGTTCACTATGGCTACACCTTC.

The rearrangement links TRBV3-1 (or the pseudogene TRBV3-2) to TRBJ1-1, with no clear D. The CDR3 runs 13 residues. Trimming left V 1 base short and J 6 bases short, with 9 bases between. In germline, CDR1 is LGHDT, CDR2 YNNKEL (reference sequence). CDR3 sequence: CASSQVLSSEAFF. The CDR3 DNA reads as TGTGCCAGCAGCCAAGTCTTGAGTTCTGAAGCTTTCTTT.

The V gene is TRBV27, the J gene TRBJ1-2; weak D call: TRBD1 (5 bases). Trimming left V 5 bases short and J 4 bases short, with 17 bases between. The CDR3 totals 15 residues. Germline CDR1 and CDR2: MNHEY and SMNVEV (reference sequence). The CDR3 DNA reads as TGTGCCAGCAGTCGTCGGGGGGACTATGCCTATGGCTACACCTTC. It codes for CASSRRGDYAYGYTF.

The chain joins TRBV24-1 to TRBJ2-5; D perhaps matches TRBD2 (6 bases). CDR1 KGHDR and CDR2 SFDVKD come from the germline V gene. V was shortened by 4 bases and J by 3 bases, with 14 bases between the two germline ends. CDR3 length: 15 amino acids. As DNA, the CDR3 is TGTGCCACCAGTGAGACAACTAGCTATAAAGAGACCCAGTACTTC. It codes for CATSETTSYKETQYF.

The gene calls are TRBV5-1 and TRBJ2-7, with 7 bases matching TRBD1. This CDR3 has 13 amino acids. In germline, CDR1 is SGHRS, CDR2 YFSETQ. V lost 4 bases, J lost 2 bases, and 3 bases stayed unmatched. CDR3 loop: CASSQGETYEQYF. DNA for the CDR3: TGCGCCAGCAGCCAGGGGGAAACCTACGAGCAGTACTTC.

This clone was counted once. The chain has TRBV7-9 and TRBJ2-3; weak D call: TRBD2 (6 bases). The germline V and J ends were trimmed by 4 bases and 1 base, with 9 bases remaining between them. The CDR3 loop spans 14 amino acids. CDR1 SEHNR and CDR2 FQNEAQ come from the germline V gene (reference sequence). CDR3 DNA sequence: TGTGCCAGCAGCTCCTGGGAGGGCACAGATACGCAGTATTTT. Its translation is CASSSWEGTDTQYF.

The chain combines TRBV19 with TRBJ2-2; D is possibly TRBD1 (5 bases). CDR1 is LNHDA, CDR2 SQIVND, per germline (reference sequence). The V end lost 3 bases, the J end lost 0 bases, and 11 bases lay between the germline ends. This CDR3 has 16 residues. The CDR3 spells CASSIRQITNTGELFF. CDR3 DNA sequence: TGTGCCAGTAGTATTAGACAGATCACGAACACCGGGGAGCTGTTTTTT.

The J gene is TRBJ1-5, the V gene TRBV4-2; D gene uncertain. The CDR3 runs to 15 residues. With 0 bases removed from V and 5 bases from J, the gap between germline ends came to 11 bases. Looked up from germline, CDR1 is LGHNA and CDR2 is YNFKEQ. The CDR3, as DNA: TGTGCCAGCAGCCAAGATGGGAGTTGGGATCAGCCCCAGCATTTT. It translates to CASSQDGSWDQPQHF.

This clone was detected once. The chain carries TRBV19 and TRBJ1-2; possibly TRBD1 for D (6 bases). V dropped 7 bases and J dropped 0 bases, with 15 bases sitting between them. The CDR3 length is 15 residues. The germline gives CDR1 LNHDA, CDR2 SQIVND (reference sequence). CDR3 in DNA: TGTGCCAGTAACCCAGACAGGCTAACTAACTATGGCTACACCTTC. This gives the protein CASNPDRLTNYGYTF.

There are a few counts of this clone. The chain recombines TRBV7-8 with TRBJ1-1; a possible D gene is TRBD1 (5 bases). This CDR3 is 16 amino acids long. V was shortened by 1 base and J by 5 bases, with 17 bases between the two germline ends. Germline V gene data show CDR1 as SGHVS and CDR2 as FQNEAQ. The CDR3 sequence: CASSLVLGDIGTEAFF. As DNA, the CDR3 is TGTGCCAGCAGCTTAGTCTTAGGGGATATCGGGACTGAAGCTTTCTTT.

The CDR3 protein is CASSRFPGLAPTSSYNEQFF. The CDR3 bases are TGTGCCAGTAGTCGATTTCCGGGACTAGCGCCTACTAGCTCCTACAATGAGCAGTTCTTC. This chain links TRBV19 with TRBJ2-1; TRBD2 agrees at 10 bases. The CDR3 loop spans 20 amino acids. CDR1 and CDR2 from the germline V gene are LNHDA and SQIVND (reference sequence). Trimming cost V 5 bases and J 0 bases; bases outside gene matches: 16.

This rearrangement joins TRBV29-1 to TRBJ1-1, with D unclear. V was cut by 3 bases and J by 1 base, with 6 bases left in between. The CDR3 covers 12 residues. Germline loops: CDR1 SQVTM, CDR2 ANQGSEA. DNA of the CDR3: TGCAGCGTTGATAATTCGAACACTGAAGCTTTCTTT. Translation gives CSVDNSNTEAFF.

This chain joins TRBV3-1 (or the pseudogene TRBV3-2) and TRBJ1-3, with D perhaps matching TRBD1 (6 bases). The germline V and J ends were trimmed by 4 bases and 8 bases, with 12 bases remaining between them. Germline V gives CDR1 LGHDT, CDR2 YNNKEL (reference sequence). The CDR3 loop spans 13 amino acids. The CDR3 spells CASSLQGIDTIYF. The CDR3 DNA sequence: TGTGCCAGCAGCCTACAGGGTATAGACACCATATATTTT.

This sequence joins TRBV28 and TRBJ1-1; D remains ambiguous. The CDR3 extends over 15 amino acids. Germline CDR1 and CDR2: MDHEN and SYDVKM. Trimming removed 3 bases from V and 1 base from J, with 12 bases in between. Here the CDR3 DNA reads TGTGCCAGCAGTTTTTCGGTCGCGGGGAACACTGAAGCTTTCTTT. This sequence encodes CASSFSVAGNTEAFF.

The J gene is TRBJ1-2, the V gene TRBV19; 8 bases align to TRBD1. The CDR3 runs to 14 residues. Looked up from germline, CDR1 is LNHDA and CDR2 is SQIVND (reference sequence). After removal of 5 bases from V and 4 bases from J, the junction contained 6 bases not matched to a gene. CDR3 loop: CASSGGGQGYGYTF. For the CDR3, the DNA is TGTGCCAGTAGTGGCGGCGGACAGGGCTATGGCTACACCTTC.

By share of the sample, this clone is medium-sized. This chain joins TRBV7-6 and TRBJ1-2; 9 positions agree with TRBD1. This CDR3 is 14 amino acids long. V shed 1 base, J shed 8 bases, and the junction held 5 bases outside the gene matches. Germline lookup yields CDR1 SGHVS and CDR2 FNYEAQ. CDR3 in amino acids: CASSLGTGVEGYTF. The CDR3 coding sequence is TGTGCCAGCAGCTTAGGGACAGGGGTTGAAGGCTACACCTTC.

Concerning this clone: This same CDR3 is encoded by further DNA sequences in the sample. The rearrangement joins TRBV9 to TRBJ1-2; D gene unclear. Germline V lookup: CDR1 SGDLS, CDR2 YYNGEE. This CDR3 contains 13 residues. Trimming removed 0 bases from V and 2 bases from J, with 5 bases in between. CDR3 bases: TGTGCCAGCAGCGTAGTAGTGAACTATGGCTACACCTTC. Translated, it gives CASSVVVNYGYTF.